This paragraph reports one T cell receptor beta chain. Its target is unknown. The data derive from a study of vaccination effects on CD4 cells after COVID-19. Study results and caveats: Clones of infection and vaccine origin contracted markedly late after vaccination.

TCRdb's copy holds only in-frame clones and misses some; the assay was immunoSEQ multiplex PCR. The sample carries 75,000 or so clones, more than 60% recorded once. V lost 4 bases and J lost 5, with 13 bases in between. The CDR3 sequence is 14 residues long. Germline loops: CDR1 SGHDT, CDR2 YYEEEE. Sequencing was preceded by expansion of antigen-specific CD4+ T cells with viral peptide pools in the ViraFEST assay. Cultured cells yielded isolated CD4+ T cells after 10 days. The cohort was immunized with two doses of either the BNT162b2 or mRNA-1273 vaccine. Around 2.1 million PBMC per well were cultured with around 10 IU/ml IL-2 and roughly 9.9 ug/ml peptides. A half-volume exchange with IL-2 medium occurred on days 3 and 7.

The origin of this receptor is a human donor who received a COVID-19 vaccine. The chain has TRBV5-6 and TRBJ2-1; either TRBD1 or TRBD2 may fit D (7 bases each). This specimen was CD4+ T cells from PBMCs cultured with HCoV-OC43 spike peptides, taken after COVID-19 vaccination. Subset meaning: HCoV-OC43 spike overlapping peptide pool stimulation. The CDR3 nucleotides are TGTGCCAGCAGCCAGGGGGGGGGCCACAATGAGCAGTTCTTC. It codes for CASSQGGGHNEQFF.